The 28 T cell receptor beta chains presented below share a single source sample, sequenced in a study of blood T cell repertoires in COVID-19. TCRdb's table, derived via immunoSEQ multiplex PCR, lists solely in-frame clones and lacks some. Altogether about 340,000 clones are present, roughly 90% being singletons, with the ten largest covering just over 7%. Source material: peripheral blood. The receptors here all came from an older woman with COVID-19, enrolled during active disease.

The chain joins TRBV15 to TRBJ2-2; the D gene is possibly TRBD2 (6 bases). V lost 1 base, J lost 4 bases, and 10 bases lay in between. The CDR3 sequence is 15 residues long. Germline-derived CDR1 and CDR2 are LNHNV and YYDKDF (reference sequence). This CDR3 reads CATSRGGLATGELFF. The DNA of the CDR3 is TGTGCCACCAGCAGAGGGGGACTTGCCACCGGGGAGCTGTTTTTT. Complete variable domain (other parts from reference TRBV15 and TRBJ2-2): DAMVIQNPRYQVTQFGKPVTLSCSQTLNHNVMYWYQQKSSQAPKLLFHYYDKDFNNEADTPDNFQSRRPNTSFCFLDIRSPGLGDTAMYLCATSRGGLATGELFFGEGSRLTVL.

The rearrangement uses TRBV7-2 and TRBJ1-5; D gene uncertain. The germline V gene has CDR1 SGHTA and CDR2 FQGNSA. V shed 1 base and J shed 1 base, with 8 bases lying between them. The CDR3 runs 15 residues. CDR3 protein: CASSLVESSNQPQHF. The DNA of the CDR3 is TGTGCCAGCAGCTTAGTGGAGTCGAGCAATCAGCCCCAGCATTTT.

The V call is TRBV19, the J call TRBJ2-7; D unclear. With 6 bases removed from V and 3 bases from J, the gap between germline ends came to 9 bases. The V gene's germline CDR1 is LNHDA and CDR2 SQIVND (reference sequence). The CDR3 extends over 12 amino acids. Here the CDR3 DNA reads TGTGCCAGTAGCGACCGAGGCTACGAGCAGTACTTC. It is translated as CASSDRGYEQYF. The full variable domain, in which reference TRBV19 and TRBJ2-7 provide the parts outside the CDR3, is DGGITQSPKYLFRKEGQNVTLSCEQNLNHDAMYWYRQDPGQGLRLIYYSQIVNDFQKGDIAEGYSVSREKKESFPLTVTSAQKNPTAFYLCASSDRGYEQYFGPGTRLTVT.

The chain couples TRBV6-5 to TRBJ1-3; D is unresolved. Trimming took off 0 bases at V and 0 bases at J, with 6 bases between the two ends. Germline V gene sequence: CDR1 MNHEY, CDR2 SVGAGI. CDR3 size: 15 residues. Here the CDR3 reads CASSYSTSSGNTIYF. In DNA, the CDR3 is TGTGCCAGCAGTTACTCAACCAGCTCTGGAAACACCATATATTTT.

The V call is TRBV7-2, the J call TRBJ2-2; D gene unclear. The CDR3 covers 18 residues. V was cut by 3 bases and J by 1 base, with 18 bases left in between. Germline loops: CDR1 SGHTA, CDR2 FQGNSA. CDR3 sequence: CASSFIPPSSLNTGELFF. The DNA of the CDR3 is TGTGCCAGCAGCTTTATTCCCCCTTCCTCCTTGAACACCGGGGAGCTGTTTTTT.

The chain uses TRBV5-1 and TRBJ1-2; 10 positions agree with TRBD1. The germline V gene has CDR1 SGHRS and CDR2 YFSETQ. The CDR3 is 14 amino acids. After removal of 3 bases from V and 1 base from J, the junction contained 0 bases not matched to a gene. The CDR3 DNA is TGCGCCAGCAGCTGGGACAGGGGTAACTATGGCTACACCTTC. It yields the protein CASSWDRGNYGYTF.

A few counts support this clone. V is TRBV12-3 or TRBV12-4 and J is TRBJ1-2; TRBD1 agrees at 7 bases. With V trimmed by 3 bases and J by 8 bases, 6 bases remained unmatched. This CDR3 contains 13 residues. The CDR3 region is CASSFGTADGYTF. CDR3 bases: TGTGCCAGCAGTTTCGGGACAGCGGACGGCTACACCTTC.

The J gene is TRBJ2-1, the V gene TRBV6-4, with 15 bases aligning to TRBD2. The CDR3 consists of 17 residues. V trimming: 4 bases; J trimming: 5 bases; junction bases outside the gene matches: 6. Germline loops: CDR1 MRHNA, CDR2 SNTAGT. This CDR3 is CASSGRGLAGGNNEQFF. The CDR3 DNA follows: TGTGCCAGCAGTGGCAGGGGACTAGCGGGGGGCAACAATGAGCAGTTCTTC.

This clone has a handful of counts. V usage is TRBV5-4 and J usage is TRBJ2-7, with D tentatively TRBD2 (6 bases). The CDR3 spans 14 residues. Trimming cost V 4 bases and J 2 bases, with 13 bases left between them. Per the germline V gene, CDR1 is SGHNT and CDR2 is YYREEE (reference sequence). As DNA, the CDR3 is TGTGCCAGCAGCATGGCGGCTAGCGCCTACGAGCAGTACTTC. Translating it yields CASSMAASAYEQYF.

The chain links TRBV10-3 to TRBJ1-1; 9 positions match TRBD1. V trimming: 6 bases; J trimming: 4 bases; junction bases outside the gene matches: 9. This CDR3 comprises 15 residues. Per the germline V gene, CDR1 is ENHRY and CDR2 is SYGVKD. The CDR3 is CAIRTQDRGGTEAFF. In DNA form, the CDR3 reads TGTGCCATCAGGACACAGGACAGGGGCGGCACTGAAGCTTTCTTT.

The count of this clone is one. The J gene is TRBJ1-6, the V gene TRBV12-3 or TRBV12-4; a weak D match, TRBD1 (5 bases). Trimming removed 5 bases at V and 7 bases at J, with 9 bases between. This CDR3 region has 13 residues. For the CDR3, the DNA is TGTGCCAGCAGTCAGAGACAGAATTCACCCCTCCACTTT. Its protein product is CASSQRQNSPLHF.

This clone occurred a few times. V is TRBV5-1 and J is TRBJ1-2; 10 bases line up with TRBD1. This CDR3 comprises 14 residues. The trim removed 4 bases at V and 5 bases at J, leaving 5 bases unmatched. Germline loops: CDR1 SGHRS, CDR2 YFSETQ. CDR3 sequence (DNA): TGCGCCAGCAGCGAAGGACAGGGGGGATATGGCTACACCTTC. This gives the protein CASSEGQGGYGYTF.

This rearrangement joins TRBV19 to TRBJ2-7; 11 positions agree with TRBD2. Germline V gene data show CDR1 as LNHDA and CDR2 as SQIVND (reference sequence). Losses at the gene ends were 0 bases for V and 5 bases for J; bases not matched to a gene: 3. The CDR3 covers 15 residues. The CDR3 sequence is CASSIDKTSGDEQYF. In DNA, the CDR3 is TGTGCCAGTAGTATAGATAAGACTAGCGGGGACGAGCAGTACTTC.

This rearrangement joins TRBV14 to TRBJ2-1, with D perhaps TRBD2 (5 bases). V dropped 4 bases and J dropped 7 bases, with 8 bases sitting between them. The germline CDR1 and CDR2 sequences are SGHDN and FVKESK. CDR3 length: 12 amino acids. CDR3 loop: CASSPTRNEQFF. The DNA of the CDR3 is TGTGCCAGCAGCCCTACTAGGAATGAGCAGTTCTTC.

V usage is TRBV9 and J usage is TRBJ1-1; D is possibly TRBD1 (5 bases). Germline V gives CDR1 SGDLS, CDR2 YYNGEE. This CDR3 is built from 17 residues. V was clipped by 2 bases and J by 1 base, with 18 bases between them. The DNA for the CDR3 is TGTGCCAGCAGCGTTGCAGGGTACCCTGGACCGAACACTGAAGCTTTCTTT. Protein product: CASSVAGYPGPNTEAFF.

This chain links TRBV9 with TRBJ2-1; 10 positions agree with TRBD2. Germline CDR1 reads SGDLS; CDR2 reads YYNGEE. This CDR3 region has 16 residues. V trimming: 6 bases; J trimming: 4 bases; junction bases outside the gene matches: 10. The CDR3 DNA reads TGTGCCAGCACCCGTTTGTCTAGCGGGGGTTACAATGAGCAGTTCTTC. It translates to CASTRLSSGGYNEQFF. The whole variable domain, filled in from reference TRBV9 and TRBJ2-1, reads DSGVTQTPKHLITATGQRVTLRCSPRSGDLSVYWYQQSLDQGLQFLIQYYNGEERAKGNILERFSAQQFPDLHSELNLSSLELGDSALYFCASTRLSSGGYNEQFFGPGTRLTVL.

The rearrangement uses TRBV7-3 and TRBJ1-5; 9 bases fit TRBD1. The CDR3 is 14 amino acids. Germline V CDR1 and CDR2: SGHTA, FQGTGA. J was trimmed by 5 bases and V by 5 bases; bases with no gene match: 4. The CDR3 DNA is TGTGCCAGCAGCGCCACAGGGGGCGATCAGCCCCAGCATTTT. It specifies CASSATGGDQPQHF.

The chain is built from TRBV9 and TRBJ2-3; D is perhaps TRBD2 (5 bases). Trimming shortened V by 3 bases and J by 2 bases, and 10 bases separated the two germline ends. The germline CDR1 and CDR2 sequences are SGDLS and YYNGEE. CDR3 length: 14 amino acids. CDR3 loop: CASSERFSTDTQYF. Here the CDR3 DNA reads TGTGCCAGCAGCGAGCGGTTTTCCACAGATACGCAGTATTTT. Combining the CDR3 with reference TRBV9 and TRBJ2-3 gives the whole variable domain DSGVTQTPKHLITATGQRVTLRCSPRSGDLSVYWYQQSLDQGLQFLIQYYNGEERAKGNILERFSAQQFPDLHSELNLSSLELGDSALYFCASSERFSTDTQYFGPGTRLTVL.

The CDR3: CASSADRGPYEQYF. The CDR3 DNA reads TGTGCCAGCAGCGCGGACAGGGGGCCCTACGAGCAGTACTTC. The V call is TRBV5-4, the J call TRBJ2-7; TRBD1 matches at 11 bases. The V gene's germline CDR1 is SGHNT and CDR2 YYREEE (reference sequence). The CDR3 loop spans 14 amino acids. V gave up 4 bases and J gave up 2 bases; unmatched junction bases: 2. The variable domain in full, completed from reference TRBV5-4 and TRBJ2-7, reads ETGVTQSPTHLIKTRGQQVTLRCSSQSGHNTVSWYQQALGQGPQFIFQYYREEENGRGNFPPRFSGLQFPNYSSELNVNALELDDSALYLCASSADRGPYEQYFGPGTRLTVT.

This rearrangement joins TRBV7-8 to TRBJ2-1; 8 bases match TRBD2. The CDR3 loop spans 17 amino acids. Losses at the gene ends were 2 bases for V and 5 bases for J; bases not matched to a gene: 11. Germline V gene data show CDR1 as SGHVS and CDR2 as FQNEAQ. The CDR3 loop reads CASSLRHSGANHNEQFF. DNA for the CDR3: TGTGCCAGCAGCTTACGTCATAGCGGGGCTAACCACAATGAGCAGTTCTTC.

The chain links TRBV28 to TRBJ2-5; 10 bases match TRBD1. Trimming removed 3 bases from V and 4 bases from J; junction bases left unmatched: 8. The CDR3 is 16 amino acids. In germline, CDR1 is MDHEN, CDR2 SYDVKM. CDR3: CASSLEGQGMRETQYF. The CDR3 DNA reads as TGTGCCAGCAGTTTGGAGGGACAGGGGATGAGAGAGACCCAGTACTTC.

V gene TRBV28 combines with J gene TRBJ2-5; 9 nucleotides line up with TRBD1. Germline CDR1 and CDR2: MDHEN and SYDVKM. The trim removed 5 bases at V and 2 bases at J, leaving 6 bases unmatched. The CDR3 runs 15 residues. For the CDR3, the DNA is TGTGCCAGCAGTACTACCGGGACAGGGCAAGAGACCCAGTACTTC. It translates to CASSTTGTGQETQYF.

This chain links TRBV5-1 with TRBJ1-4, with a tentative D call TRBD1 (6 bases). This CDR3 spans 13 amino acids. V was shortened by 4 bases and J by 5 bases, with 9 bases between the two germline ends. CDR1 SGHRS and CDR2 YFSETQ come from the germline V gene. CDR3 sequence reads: CASSVDSNEKLFF. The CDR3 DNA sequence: TGCGCCAGCAGCGTGGACAGCAATGAAAAACTGTTTTTT. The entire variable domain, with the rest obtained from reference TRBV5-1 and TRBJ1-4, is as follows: KAGVTQTPRYLIKTRGQQVTLSCSPISGHRSVSWYQQTPGQGLQFLFEYFSETQRNKGNFPGRFSGRQFSNSRSEMNVSTLELGDSALYLCASSVDSNEKLFFGSGTQLSVL.

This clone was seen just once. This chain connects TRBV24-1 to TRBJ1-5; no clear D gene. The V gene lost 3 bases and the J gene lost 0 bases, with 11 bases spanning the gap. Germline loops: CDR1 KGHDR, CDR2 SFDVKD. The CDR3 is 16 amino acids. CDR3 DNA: TGTGCCACCAGTGATGTACAGCTCTATAGCAATCAGCCCCAGCATTTT. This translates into CATSDVQLYSNQPQHF.

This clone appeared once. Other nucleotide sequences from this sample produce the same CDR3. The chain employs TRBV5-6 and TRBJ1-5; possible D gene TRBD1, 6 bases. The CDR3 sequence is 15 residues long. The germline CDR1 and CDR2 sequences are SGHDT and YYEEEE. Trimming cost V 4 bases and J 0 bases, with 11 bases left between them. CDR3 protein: CASSRRQVSNQPQHF. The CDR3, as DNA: TGTGCCAGCAGCAGACGACAGGTTAGCAATCAGCCCCAGCATTTT.

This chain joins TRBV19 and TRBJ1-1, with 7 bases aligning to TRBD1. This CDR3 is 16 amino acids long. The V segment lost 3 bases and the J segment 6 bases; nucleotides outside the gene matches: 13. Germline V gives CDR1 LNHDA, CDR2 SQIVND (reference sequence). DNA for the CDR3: TGTGCCAGTAGTATTCAATATGGCGGACAGGTCCCTGAAGCTTTCTTT. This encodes CASSIQYGGQVPEAFF.

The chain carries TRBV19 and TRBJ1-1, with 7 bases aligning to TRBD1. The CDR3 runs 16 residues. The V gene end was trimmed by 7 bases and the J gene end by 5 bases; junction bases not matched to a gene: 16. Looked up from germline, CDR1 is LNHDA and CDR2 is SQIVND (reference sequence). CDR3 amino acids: CASTKLSPRGQTEAFF. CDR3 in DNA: TGTGCCAGTACCAAACTCTCTCCCCGGGGACAGACTGAAGCTTTCTTT.

This chain's CDR3 is CASSIGGLPQYF. CDR3 coding DNA: TGTGCCAGTAGTATCGGGGGACTTCCGCAGTATTTT. The chain combines TRBV19 with TRBJ2-3; tentatively, D is TRBD2 (6 bases). This CDR3 is 12 amino acids long. Per germline, CDR1 LNHDA and CDR2 SQIVND (reference sequence). Trimming cost V 3 bases and J 10 bases, with 11 bases left between them.